This record concerns one T cell receptor beta chain sequence. Sequenced by immunoSEQ multiplex PCR; TCRdb stores in-frame clones only, minus some. Of about 210,000 clones detected, roughly 92% appear once; the ten largest clones hold over 1%. This specimen comes from a study of T cell responses to AZD1222 COVID-19 vaccine. Germline V CDR1 and CDR2: SQVTM, ANQGSEA. The V and J ends lost 0 bases and 2 bases, in that order; junction bases with no gene match: 6. This CDR3 has 16 amino acids. This chain links TRBV29-1 with TRBJ2-3, with 9 bases that match TRBD2. This clonotype was sampled from an adult in good health. Material: peripheral blood, obtained on day 0 of AZD1222 vaccination. CDR3 in DNA: TGCAGCGTTGAAGAACTGACTAGCGGAAACACAGATACGCAGTATTTT. This encodes CSVEELTSGNTDTQYF.